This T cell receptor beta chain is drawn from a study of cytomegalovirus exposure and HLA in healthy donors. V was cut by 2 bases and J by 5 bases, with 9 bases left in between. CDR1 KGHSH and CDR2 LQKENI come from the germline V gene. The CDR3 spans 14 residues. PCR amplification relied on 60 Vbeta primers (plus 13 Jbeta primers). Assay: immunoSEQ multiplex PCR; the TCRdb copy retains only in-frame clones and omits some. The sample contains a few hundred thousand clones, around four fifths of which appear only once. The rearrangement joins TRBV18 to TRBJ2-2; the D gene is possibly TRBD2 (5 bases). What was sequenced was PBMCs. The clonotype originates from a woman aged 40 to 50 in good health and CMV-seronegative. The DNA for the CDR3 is TGTGCCAGCTCACCAAGACGGACTACCGGGGAGCTGTTTTTT. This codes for CASSPRRTTGELFF.